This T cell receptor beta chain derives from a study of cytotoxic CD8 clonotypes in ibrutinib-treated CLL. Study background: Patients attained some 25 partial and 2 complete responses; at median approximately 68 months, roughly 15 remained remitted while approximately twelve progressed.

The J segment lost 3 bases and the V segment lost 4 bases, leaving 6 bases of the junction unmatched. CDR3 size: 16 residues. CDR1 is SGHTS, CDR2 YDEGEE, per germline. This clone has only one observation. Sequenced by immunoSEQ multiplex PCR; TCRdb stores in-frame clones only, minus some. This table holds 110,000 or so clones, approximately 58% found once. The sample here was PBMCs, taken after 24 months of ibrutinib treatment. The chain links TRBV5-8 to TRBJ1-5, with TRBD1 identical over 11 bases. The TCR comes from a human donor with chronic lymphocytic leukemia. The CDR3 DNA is TGTGCCAGCAGCACCCGGGACAGGGGGTACAATCAGCCCCAGCATTTT. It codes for CASSTRDRGYNQPQHF.